This note documents a single T cell receptor (beta chain) sequence. Its antigen remains unknown. The data originate from a study of T cell responses to AZD1222 COVID-19 vaccine. Study-wide results and limits: There were vaccine-associated CD4 TCRs across spike, dominant at 160-218 and 743-854. The donor cohort was predominantly white British with a female majority, and clonal diversity may have been underestimated. Researchers took repertoire samples only after the peak T cell response had come.

The germline gives CDR1 MNHNY, CDR2 SVGAGI (reference sequence). CDR3 length: 14 amino acids. Trimming removed 4 bases from V and 0 bases from J; junction bases left unmatched: 2. Second-dose intervals near 4 or 12 weeks were combined. Produced via immunoSEQ multiplex PCR; TCRdb's table is partial and in-frame only. The data show some 130,000 clones, with approximately 91% seen just once and more than 1% held by the top ten. The receptor was derived from an adult who received the AZD1222 COVID-19 vaccine. The sequenced sample was peripheral blood, obtained 28 days after the second AZD1222 dose. The rearrangement links TRBV6-6 to TRBJ1-1; 7 bases are a match to TRBD1. The CDR3 region is CASSLGGMNTEAFF. The CDR3 nucleotides read TGTGCCAGCAGTTTAGGGGGCATGAACACTGAAGCTTTCTTT.